The 32 T cell receptor beta chains presented below share a single source sample, sequenced in a study of blood T cell repertoires in COVID-19. Only in-frame clones appear in the TCRdb table, and some are missing; sequencing was by immunoSEQ multiplex PCR. The sample lists roughly 35,000 clones, approximately 80% occurring once. Sequenced: peripheral blood. The receptor source for this set is a man in his 70s with acute or convalescent COVID-19.

This clone was counted only a few times. The chain employs TRBV7-9 and TRBJ2-1; TRBD2 is a possible D gene (7 bases). The CDR3 loop spans 15 amino acids. Germline values: CDR1 SEHNR, CDR2 FQNEAQ (reference sequence). The V and J ends lost 1 base and 7 bases respectively, with 14 bases between them. The DNA for the CDR3 is TGTGCCAGCAGCTTAGAGGCGGGAGACAGGAATGAGCAGTTCTTC. Amino acids: CASSLEAGDRNEQFF.

On this clone: Other DNA sequences in the same sample also yield this CDR3. The J gene is TRBJ2-7, the V gene TRBV18, with TRBD1 matching over 8 bases. Trimming removed 2 bases from V and 2 bases from J; junction bases left unmatched: 2. Germline lookup yields CDR1 KGHSH and CDR2 LQKENI. CDR3 length equals 14 residues. The chain's CDR3 is CASSPDRGPYEQYF. The CDR3 region has the DNA TGTGCCAGCTCACCAGACAGGGGACCCTACGAGCAGTACTTC.

The chain links TRBV11-3 to TRBJ2-2; the D gene is possibly TRBD1 (6 bases). Germline CDR1 reads SGHNT; CDR2 reads YENEEA. V was cut by 2 bases and J by 5 bases, with 9 bases left in between. The CDR3 has 14 amino acids. CDR3 bases: TGTGCCAGCAGCTTAACAGGGTTGACCGGGGAGCTGTTTTTT. Protein: CASSLTGLTGELFF. The full variable domain, completed using reference TRBV11-3 and TRBJ2-2, is EAGVVQSPRYKIIEKKQPVAFWCNPISGHNTLYWYLQNLGQGPELLIRYENEEAVDDSQLPKDRFSAERLKGVDSTLKIQPAELGDSAVYLCASSLTGLTGELFFGEGSRLTVL.

The chain employs TRBV29-1 and TRBJ2-3; D not certain. Germline CDR1 and CDR2: SQVTM and ANQGSEA. The germline V and J ends were trimmed by 2 bases and 3 bases, with 3 bases remaining between them. This CDR3 region has 11 residues. CDR3 bases: TGCAGCGTTGAACGGACAGATACGCAGTATTTT. Its protein product is CSVERTDTQYF.

This sequence joins TRBV5-1 and TRBJ2-5, with 7 bases fitting TRBD1. Germline V gene sequence: CDR1 SGHRS, CDR2 YFSETQ. J lost 5 bases, V lost 5 bases, and 18 bases had no gene match. This CDR3 is built from 17 residues. The DNA for the CDR3 is TGCGCCAGCAGTGAGAGGACAGGCTTTGAAGGACGGGAGACCCAGTACTTC. Amino acid sequence: CASSERTGFEGRETQYF. The variable domain in full, with the rest retrieved from reference TRBV5-1 and TRBJ2-5, is KAGVTQTPRYLIKTRGQQVTLSCSPISGHRSVSWYQQTPGQGLQFLFEYFSETQRNKGNFPGRFSGRQFSNSRSEMNVSTLELGDSALYLCASSERTGFEGRETQYFGPGTRLLVL.

This clone was seen once. V is TRBV9 and J is TRBJ2-5, with D hard to call. CDR3 length: 13 amino acids. V lost 0 bases to trimming and J lost 4 bases, with 7 bases between them. Germline CDR1 SGDLS, CDR2 YYNGEE. The CDR3, as DNA: TGTGCCAGCAGCGTAGGGCGGCGAGAGACCCAGTACTTC. Protein: CASSVGRRETQYF.

V gene TRBV19 combines with J gene TRBJ1-5; 9 bases are shared with TRBD1. The CDR3 runs to 15 residues. Trimming took 0 bases from V and 6 from J; bases not matched to a gene: 3. Per the germline V gene, CDR1 is LNHDA and CDR2 is SQIVND (reference sequence). CDR3 DNA: TGTGCCAGTAGTATAGATGGACAGGGGCTTCAGCCCCAGCATTTT. Protein product: CASSIDGQGLQPQHF.

This clone showed up just once. The V and J genes are TRBV6-5 and TRBJ2-1; 10 bases line up with TRBD1. The CDR3 loop spans 15 amino acids. Germline V gene data show CDR1 as MNHEY and CDR2 as SVGAGI. The V segment lost 6 bases and the J segment 3 bases; nucleotides outside the gene matches: 5. CDR3 coding DNA: TGTGCCAGCAGGACAGGGGGCGTTGGCTACAATGAGCAGTTCTTC. Translating it yields CASRTGGVGYNEQFF.

The chain couples TRBV7-2 to TRBJ1-3; tentative D call: TRBD1 (6 bases). V was shortened by 6 bases and J by 0 bases, with 12 bases between the two germline ends. CDR3 length: 15 residues. CDR1 SGHTA and CDR2 FQGNSA come from the germline V gene. CDR3 nucleotides: TGTGCCAGCAGTTACAGGGAGAGCTCTGGAAACACCATATATTTT. Protein sequence: CASSYRESSGNTIYF.

The gene calls are TRBV18 and TRBJ2-3; 11 nucleotides line up with TRBD2. Germline CDR1 KGHSH, CDR2 LQKENI. This CDR3 comprises 17 residues. Losses at the gene ends were 5 bases for V and 0 bases for J; bases not matched to a gene: 7. The CDR3 here is CASSSRLAGTSTDTQYF. The CDR3 DNA reads TGTGCCAGCTCATCCCGACTAGCGGGGACTAGCACAGATACGCAGTATTTT.

The gene calls are TRBV11-3 and TRBJ2-1, with 7 nucleotides matching TRBD1. Unmatched junction bases numbered 6, after V lost 3 bases and J lost 4 bases. Germline CDR1 reads SGHNT; CDR2 reads YENEEA. The CDR3 totals 15 residues. The CDR3 bases are TGTGCCAGCAGCTTCCGGGACAGTGCATACAATGAGCAGTTCTTC. Translation: CASSFRDSAYNEQFF.

The V gene is TRBV28, the J gene TRBJ2-7; unclear D gene. CDR3 length: 12 amino acids. Germline V gives CDR1 MDHEN, CDR2 SYDVKM. The V end lost 5 bases, the J end lost 2 bases, and 7 bases lay between the germline ends. CDR3 nucleotide sequence: TGTGCCAGCAGTGCGAATGCCTACGAGCAGTACTTC. This codes for CASSANAYEQYF.

The chain carries TRBV18 and TRBJ1-5, with D uncertain. Germline V gene data show CDR1 as KGHSH and CDR2 as LQKENI. V was pared by 3 bases and J by 3 bases, with 15 bases between. This CDR3 is built from 16 residues. CDR3 DNA: TGTGCCAGCTCACCCCAGAACGATCTCCCCAATCAGCCCCAGCATTTT. This sequence encodes CASSPQNDLPNQPQHF.

The chain recombines TRBV4-3 with TRBJ2-1; 13 bases agree with TRBD2. The germline V gene encodes CDR1 LGHNA and CDR2 YSLEER. This CDR3 is built from 15 residues. V was pared by 2 bases and J by 15 bases, with 10 bases of the junction left unmatched. The CDR3 nucleotides are TGCGCCAGCAGCCAACTCGGACTAGCGGGGGTAAAACCGTTCTTC. Translation gives CASSQLGLAGVKPFF.

The V call is TRBV18, the J call TRBJ2-5; maybe TRBD1 (5 bases). The CDR3 is 13 residues long. Trimming cost V 5 bases and J 5 bases, with 12 bases left between them. Germline lookup yields CDR1 KGHSH and CDR2 LQKENI. The DNA for the CDR3 is TGTGCCAGCTCAAAGGGGATTGAGGAGACCCAGTACTTC. Protein sequence: CASSKGIEETQYF.

A few counts support this clone. The V gene is TRBV10-1, the J gene TRBJ1-1, with D perhaps TRBD1 (5 bases). CDR1 WNHNN and CDR2 SYGVQD come from the germline V gene (reference sequence). The CDR3 is 13 amino acids. Trimming pared 4 bases from V and 0 bases from J, leaving 6 bases between. The CDR3 reads CASSVGVNTEAFF. The CDR3 coding sequence is TGCGCCAGCAGTGTAGGGGTGAACACTGAAGCTTTCTTT.

The chain links TRBV27 to TRBJ2-4; D is possibly TRBD1 (6 bases). The germline V gene encodes CDR1 MNHEY and CDR2 SMNVEV (reference sequence). V dropped 10 bases and J dropped 7 bases, with 20 bases sitting between them. There are 14 residues in the CDR3. The CDR3 nucleotides read TGTGCCACCCGTCTTCCGGGGACAAGTAACATTCAGTACTTC. This encodes CATRLPGTSNIQYF.

The CDR3 here is CSAATGVRNTEAFF. CDR3 DNA: TGCAGCGCCGCCACGGGGGTTAGGAACACTGAAGCTTTCTTT. The genes are TRBV29-1 and TRBJ1-1; weak D call: TRBD1 (5 bases). The CDR3 loop spans 14 amino acids. Germline V CDR1 and CDR2: SQVTM, ANQGSEA. V dropped 7 bases and J dropped 1 base, with 16 bases sitting between them.

The rearrangement links TRBV27 to TRBJ2-5; no reliable D call. This CDR3 is built from 15 residues. V lost 6 bases to trimming and J lost 5 bases, with 19 bases between them. The V gene's germline CDR1 is MNHEY and CDR2 SMNVEV (reference sequence). The CDR3 reads CASSPLTRLGETQYF. The CDR3 coding sequence is TGTGCCAGCAGCCCCCTGACACGCCTTGGGGAGACCCAGTACTTC.

The V call is TRBV6-6, the J call TRBJ2-2; D remains ambiguous. From germline, CDR1 is MNHNY and CDR2 SVGAGI (reference sequence). Trimming left V 2 bases short and J 3 bases short, with 7 bases between. The CDR3 is made up of 14 amino acids. The DNA of the CDR3 is TGTGCCAGCAGTTACCAGGCAGACACCGGGGAGCTGTTTTTT. It yields the protein CASSYQADTGELFF.

CDR3 bases: TGCAGCGCCGGGGGTAGCTCCTACGAGCAGTACTTC. This sequence encodes CSAGGSSYEQYF. J is TRBJ2-7 and V is TRBV29-1; D is possibly TRBD2 (6 bases). CDR1 is SQVTM, CDR2 ANQGSEA, per germline. The V end lost 7 bases, the J end lost 0 bases, and 10 bases lay between the germline ends. This CDR3 comprises 12 residues.

The chain recombines TRBV4-1 with TRBJ2-7; 8 bases are shared with TRBD2. Trimming at V came to 3 bases and at J to 3 bases, leaving 7 bases not matched to a gene. The CDR3 totals 15 residues. Germline CDR1 and CDR2: MGHRA and YSYEKL. CDR3 nucleotides: TGCGCCAGCAGCCAGGTCACTAGCGGCGGCTACGAGCAGTACTTC. The encoded protein is CASSQVTSGGYEQYF.

The V and J genes are TRBV7-2 and TRBJ2-5; TRBD1 agrees at 7 bases. The CDR3 totals 15 residues. Losses at the gene ends were 1 base for V and 5 bases for J; bases not matched to a gene: 7. Germline V gives CDR1 SGHTA, CDR2 FQGNSA. This chain's CDR3 is CASSLVYRGGETQYF. The CDR3 coding sequence is TGTGCCAGCAGCTTAGTTTACAGGGGTGGCGAGACCCAGTACTTC.

The gene calls are TRBV14 and TRBJ2-5, with 8 bases that match TRBD1. Germline values: CDR1 SGHDN, CDR2 FVKESK. The CDR3 length is 13 residues. V dropped 6 bases and J dropped 5; count of bases not matched to a gene: 5. CDR3 coding DNA: TGTGCCAGCAGGCCAGGGGGCGGTGAGACCCAGTACTTC. Its translation is CASRPGGGETQYF.

The chain links TRBV4-3 to TRBJ2-3; D might be TRBD2 (7 bases). V was clipped by 4 bases and J by 2 bases, with 22 bases between them. The CDR3 extends over 18 amino acids. Per germline, CDR1 LGHNA and CDR2 YSLEER. The CDR3 reads CASSLAYGTGGPTDTQYF. In DNA, the CDR3 is TGCGCCAGCAGCCTCGCCTATGGGACGGGGGGCCCCACAGATACGCAGTATTTT.

V gene TRBV5-1 combines with J gene TRBJ1-3; unclear D gene. V lost 2 bases and J 3 bases, leaving 9 bases between the germline ends. Germline values: CDR1 SGHRS, CDR2 YFSETQ. The CDR3 has 14 residues. The CDR3 DNA sequence: TGCGCCAGCAGCTTTGAGGGTCGTGGAAACACCATATATTTT. The encoded protein is CASSFEGRGNTIYF.

A few counts support this clone. This chain uses TRBV18 with TRBJ2-3; the D is unclear. This CDR3 comprises 17 residues. Trimming removed 0 bases at V and 4 bases at J, with 17 bases between. Germline assignment: CDR1 KGHSH and CDR2 LQKENI. Here the CDR3 reads CASSPPAAVTSPDTQYF. The CDR3 DNA is TGTGCCAGCTCACCACCGGCGGCCGTCACCTCGCCAGATACGCAGTATTTT.

V usage is TRBV2 and J usage is TRBJ1-2; 7 bases agree with TRBD1. CDR1 SNHLY and CDR2 FYNNEI come from the germline V gene. J lost 7 bases, V lost 1 base, and 6 bases had no gene match. The CDR3 runs to 14 residues. CDR3 amino acids: CASSEVRNRGGYTF. DNA of the CDR3: TGTGCCAGCAGTGAAGTGCGGAACAGGGGTGGCTACACCTTC.

This chain connects TRBV28 to TRBJ1-4; D is possibly TRBD1 (5 bases). CDR1 and CDR2 (germline): MDHEN, SYDVKM. CDR3 size: 15 residues. V shed 5 bases and J shed 5 bases, with 15 bases lying between them. As DNA, the CDR3 is TGTGCCAGCAGTAAGGGCGACAGCCACAATGAAAAACTGTTTTTT. It yields the protein CASSKGDSHNEKLFF.

This sequence joins TRBV28 and TRBJ2-5; TRBD2 might be the D (6 bases). Germline CDR1 MDHEN, CDR2 SYDVKM. V shed 5 bases and J shed 5 bases, with 18 bases lying between them. This CDR3 has 15 residues. The DNA for the CDR3 is TGTGCCAGCAGTCGCCCCCGGGGAGGAGGGGAGACCCAGTACTTC. It is translated as CASSRPRGGGETQYF. Together with reference TRBV28 and TRBJ2-5, the CDR3 gives the full variable domain: DVKVTQSSRYLVKRTGEKVFLECVQDMDHENMFWYRQDPGLGLRLIYFSYDVKMKEKGDIPEGYSVSREKKERFSLILESASTNQTSMYLCASSRPRGGGETQYFGPGTRLLVL.

This chain joins TRBV4-1 and TRBJ1-2; D might be TRBD1 (5 bases). The CDR3 has 16 residues. Per germline, CDR1 MGHRA and CDR2 YSYEKL. Trimming left V 1 base short and J 6 bases short, with 18 bases between. The chain's CDR3 is CASSQGPQVRRNGYTF. The DNA of the CDR3 is TGCGCCAGCAGCCAAGGTCCACAGGTCAGAAGAAATGGCTACACCTTC.

The chain has TRBV11-2 and TRBJ1-3; the D is unclear. This CDR3 region has 13 residues. CDR1 and CDR2 (germline): SGHAT, FQNNGV. V was trimmed by 0 bases and J by 5 bases, leaving 5 bases between them. CDR3 nucleotide sequence: TGTGCCAGCAGCTTAGAAGCCAGAAACACCATATATTTT. Protein sequence: CASSLEARNTIYF.